What follows describes a single T cell receptor (beta chain). These data come from a study of blood T cell repertoires in COVID-19. Turning to the study itself: From T cells, B-cell-depleted T cells, or PBMCs came the material, which was cDNA or gDNA.

Germline V CDR1 and CDR2: SGHTS, YDEGEE. V was pared by 4 bases and J by 3 bases, with 7 bases of the junction left unmatched. CDR3 length: 16 residues. Everyone who took part was roughly 18 to 89 years old, and they came from roughly 25 US areas. In the original processing: Reference gene primer amplification yielded estimated nucleated cell counts. Profiled with immunoSEQ multiplex PCR; TCRdb holds only in-frame clones, not every one. V, J and clone size were drawn from that table, and D and trimming were deduced from the DNA. The sample contains around 150,000 clones, 80% to 90% of which appear only once.

This sequence joins TRBV5-8 and TRBJ1-5; the match to TRBD1 covers 10 bases. This TCR was sampled from a woman aged 50 to 60 with acute COVID-19. Sample: PBMCs or T cells enriched from blood (not recorded which). The DNA for the CDR3 is TGTGCCAGCAGCAGAGGACAGGGGGTTTTCAATCAGCCCCAGCATTTT. Amino acids: CASSRGQGVFNQPQHF.